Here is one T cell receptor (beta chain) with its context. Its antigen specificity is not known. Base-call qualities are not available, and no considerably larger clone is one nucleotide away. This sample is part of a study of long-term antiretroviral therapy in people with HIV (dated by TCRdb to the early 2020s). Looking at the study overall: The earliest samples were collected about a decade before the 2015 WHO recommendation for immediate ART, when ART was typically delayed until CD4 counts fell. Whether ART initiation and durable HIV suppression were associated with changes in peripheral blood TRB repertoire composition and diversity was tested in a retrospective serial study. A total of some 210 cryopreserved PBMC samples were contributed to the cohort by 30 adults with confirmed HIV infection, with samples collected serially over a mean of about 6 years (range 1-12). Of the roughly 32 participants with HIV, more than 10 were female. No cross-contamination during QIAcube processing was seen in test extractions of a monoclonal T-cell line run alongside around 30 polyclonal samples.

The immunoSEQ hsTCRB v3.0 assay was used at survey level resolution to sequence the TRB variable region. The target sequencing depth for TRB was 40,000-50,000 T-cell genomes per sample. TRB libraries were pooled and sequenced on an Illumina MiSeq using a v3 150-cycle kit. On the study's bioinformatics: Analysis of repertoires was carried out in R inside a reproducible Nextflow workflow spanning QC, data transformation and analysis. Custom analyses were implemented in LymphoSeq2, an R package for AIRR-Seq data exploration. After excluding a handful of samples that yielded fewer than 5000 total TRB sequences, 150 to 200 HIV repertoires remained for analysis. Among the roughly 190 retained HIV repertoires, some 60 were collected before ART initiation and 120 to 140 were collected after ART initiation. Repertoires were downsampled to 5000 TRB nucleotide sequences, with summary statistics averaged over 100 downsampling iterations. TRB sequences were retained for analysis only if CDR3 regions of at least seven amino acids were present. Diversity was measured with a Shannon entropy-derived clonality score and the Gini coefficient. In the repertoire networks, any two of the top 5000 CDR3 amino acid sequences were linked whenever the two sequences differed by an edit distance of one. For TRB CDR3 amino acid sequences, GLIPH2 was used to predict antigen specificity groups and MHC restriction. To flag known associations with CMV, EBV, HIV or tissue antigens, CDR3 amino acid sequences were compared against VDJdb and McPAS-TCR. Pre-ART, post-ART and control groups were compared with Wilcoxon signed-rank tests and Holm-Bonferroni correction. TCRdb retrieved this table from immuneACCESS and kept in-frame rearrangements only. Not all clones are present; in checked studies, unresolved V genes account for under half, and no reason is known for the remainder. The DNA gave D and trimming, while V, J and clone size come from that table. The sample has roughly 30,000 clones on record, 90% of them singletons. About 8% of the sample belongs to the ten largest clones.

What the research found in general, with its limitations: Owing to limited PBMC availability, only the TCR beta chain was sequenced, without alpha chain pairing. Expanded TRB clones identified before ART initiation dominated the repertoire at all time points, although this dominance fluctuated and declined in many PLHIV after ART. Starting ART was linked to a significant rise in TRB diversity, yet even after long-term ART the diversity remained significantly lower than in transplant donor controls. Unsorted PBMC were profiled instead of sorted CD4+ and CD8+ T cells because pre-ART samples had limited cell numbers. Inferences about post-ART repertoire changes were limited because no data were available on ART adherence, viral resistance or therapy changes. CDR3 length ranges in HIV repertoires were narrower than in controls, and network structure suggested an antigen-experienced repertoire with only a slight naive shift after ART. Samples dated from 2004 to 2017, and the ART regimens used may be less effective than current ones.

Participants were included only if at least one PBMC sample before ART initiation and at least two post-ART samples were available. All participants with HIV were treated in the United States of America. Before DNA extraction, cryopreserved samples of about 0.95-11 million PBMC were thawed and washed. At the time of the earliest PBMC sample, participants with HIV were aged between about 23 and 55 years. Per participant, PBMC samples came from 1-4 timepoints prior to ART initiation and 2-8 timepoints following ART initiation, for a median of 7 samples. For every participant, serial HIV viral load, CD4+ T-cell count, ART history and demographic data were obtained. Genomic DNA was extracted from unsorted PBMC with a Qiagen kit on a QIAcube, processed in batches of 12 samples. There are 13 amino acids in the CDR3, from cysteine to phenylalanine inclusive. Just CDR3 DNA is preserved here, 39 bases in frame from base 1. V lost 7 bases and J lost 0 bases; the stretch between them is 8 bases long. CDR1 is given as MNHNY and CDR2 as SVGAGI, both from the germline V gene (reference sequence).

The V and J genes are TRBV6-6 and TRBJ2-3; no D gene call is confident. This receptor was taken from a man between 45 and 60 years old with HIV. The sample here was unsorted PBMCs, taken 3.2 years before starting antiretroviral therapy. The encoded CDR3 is CASNRPSTDTQYF. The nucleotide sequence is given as TGTGCCAGCAACCGTCCTAGCACAGATACGCAGTATTTT.